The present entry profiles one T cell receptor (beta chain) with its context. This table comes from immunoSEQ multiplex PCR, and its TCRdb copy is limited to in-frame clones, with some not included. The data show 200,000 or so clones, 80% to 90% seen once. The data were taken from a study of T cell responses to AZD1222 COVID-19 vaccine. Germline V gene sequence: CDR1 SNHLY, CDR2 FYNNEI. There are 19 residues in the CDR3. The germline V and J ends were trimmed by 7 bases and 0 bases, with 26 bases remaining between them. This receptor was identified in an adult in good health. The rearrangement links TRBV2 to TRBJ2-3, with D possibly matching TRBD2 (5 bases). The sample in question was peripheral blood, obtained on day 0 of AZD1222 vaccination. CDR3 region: CASTEPLSGYSASTDTQYF. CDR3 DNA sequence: TGTGCCAGCACTGAGCCTCTCTCGGGGTATAGCGCTAGCACAGATACGCAGTATTTT.